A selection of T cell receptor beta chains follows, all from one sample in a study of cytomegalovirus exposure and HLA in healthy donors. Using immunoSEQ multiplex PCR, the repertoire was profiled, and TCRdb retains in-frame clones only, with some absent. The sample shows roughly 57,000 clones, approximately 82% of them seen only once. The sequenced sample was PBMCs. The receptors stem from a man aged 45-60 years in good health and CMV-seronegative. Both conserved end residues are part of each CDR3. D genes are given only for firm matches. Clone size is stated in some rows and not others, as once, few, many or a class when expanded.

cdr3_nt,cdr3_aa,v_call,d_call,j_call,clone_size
TGTGCCAGCAGCGCCGGGACAGGAGGGCACGAGCAGTACTTC,CASSAGTGGHEQYF,TRBV7-7,TRBD1,TRBJ2-7,.
TGCGCCAGCAGCCAAGAAGCCAGCGGGGCTAACACCGGGGAGCTGTTTTTT,CASSQEASGANTGELFF,TRBV4-1,TRBD2,TRBJ2-2,.
TGTGCCAGTGGTTGGGGACAGGGGGTGCCCGCCGGGGTCACCTTC,CASGWGQGVPAGVTF,TRBV19,TRBD1,TRBJ1-2,.
TGCGCCAGCAGCTTCTTGGACAGGGGACTAGAGACCCAGTACTTC,CASSFLDRGLETQYF,TRBV5-1,TRBD1,TRBJ2-5,.
TGTGCCAGCAGTTACAACCGACAGGATTACTATGGCTACACCTTC,CASSYNRQDYYGYTF,TRBV6-5,.,TRBJ1-2,.
TGTGCCAGCAGCCCCGGTTTGCGGGGGCGTGCAGAAGAGGGGGCTGGGGCCAACGTCCTGACTTTC,CASSPGLRGRAEEGAGANVLTF,TRBV7-3,.,TRBJ2-6,.
TGTGCCAGCAGGAAGGGGATACCGTATAATTCACCCCTCCACTTT,CASRKGIPYNSPLHF,TRBV5-6,.,TRBJ1-6,.
TGTGCCACCGCACTAGCGGGGGGCAACAATGAGCAGTTCTTC,CATALAGGNNEQFF,TRBV19,TRBD2,TRBJ2-1,.
TGTGCCAGCTCCCGAGAGGGGACAGGGAACTATGGCTACACCTTC,CASSREGTGNYGYTF,TRBV28,TRBD1,TRBJ1-2,.
TGTGCCACCCTGACCTCCGGGACAGCTATGAACACTGAAGCTTTCTTT,CATLTSGTAMNTEAFF,TRBV15,TRBD1,TRBJ1-1,.
TGTGCCAGCAGTACCCCCCGGGGGAACACAGATACGCAGTATTTT,CASSTPRGNTDTQYF,TRBV27,.,TRBJ2-3,.
TGTGCTAGTGGTTTGGTAACACTAGCCAGTGAGCAGTTCTTC,CASGLVTLASEQFF,TRBV12-5,.,TRBJ2-1,.
TGTGCCTGGAGTCCAACCGCGCGCGGCTACGAAAAACTGTTTTTT,CAWSPTARGYEKLFF,TRBV30,.,TRBJ1-4,.
TGTGCCAGCAGTTCTCAGGGGGGTGGCTACAATGAGCAGTTCTTC,CASSSQGGGYNEQFF,TRBV6-6,.,TRBJ2-1,.
TGTGCCAGCAGCGCCAGCGTCAGGGGGCTCGGCTACACCTTC,CASSASVRGLGYTF,TRBV5-8,TRBD1,TRBJ1-2,.
TGTGCCAGCAGTTTAGAACATCTTGGCTACACCTTC,CASSLEHLGYTF,TRBV28,.,TRBJ1-2,.
TGTGCCAGCAGCTTAGACCGGGGGGGCACAGATACGCAGTATTTT,CASSLDRGGTDTQYF,TRBV11-2,TRBD2,TRBJ2-3,.
TGTGCCAGCAGTTACCGCGCACGGAACACTGAAGCTTTCTTT,CASSYRARNTEAFF,TRBV6-5,.,TRBJ1-1,.
TGCGCCAGCAGTCAATTTCAGGGAAGCACTGAAGCTTTCTTT,CASSQFQGSTEAFF,TRBV23-1,.,TRBJ1-1,.
TGTGCCAGCAGCTTGACCGGGGGGGATTCACCCCTCCACTTT,CASSLTGGDSPLHF,TRBV5-4,.,TRBJ1-6,.
TGTGCCAGCAGCTTCCAGGGGGCTGATGGCTACACCTTC,CASSFQGADGYTF,TRBV7-3,TRBD1,TRBJ1-2,once
TGTGCCAGCTCACCAGGGGCGAGCAATCAGCCCCAGCATTTT,CASSPGASNQPQHF,TRBV18,.,TRBJ1-5,.
TGTGCCAGCAGCTTAGTAAAGGATCGGGACAGGGGTCGCGAGCAGTACTTC,CASSLVKDRDRGREQYF,TRBV13,TRBD1,TRBJ2-7,few
TGTGCCAGCAGACAAACAGGGGTAGGAAACACCATATATTTT,CASRQTGVGNTIYF,TRBV2,TRBD1,TRBJ1-3,.
TGCGCCAGCAGCTTGGACAGGGAGAGCACCGGGGAGCTGTTTTTT,CASSLDRESTGELFF,TRBV5-1,.,TRBJ2-2,.
TGTGCCAGCAGCGCGCAGGGTATGTACGAGCAGTACTTC,CASSAQGMYEQYF,TRBV11-2,.,TRBJ2-7,.
TGTGCCAGTCGAACAGGGTTACCCACAGATACGCAGTATTTT,CASRTGLPTDTQYF,TRBV19,.,TRBJ2-3,.
TGTGCCAGCGAGGGGGGGGGCACAGATACGCAGTATTTT,CASEGGGTDTQYF,TRBV2,.,TRBJ2-3,.
TGTGCCACCCAGCGACAGGGGAGCCACGAGCAGTACTTC,CATQRQGSHEQYF,TRBV2,TRBD1,TRBJ2-7,.
TGTGCCAGTAGTATAGCCGGGTTACGCACAGATACGCAGTATTTT,CASSIAGLRTDTQYF,TRBV19,.,TRBJ2-3,once
TGTGCCAGCAGCGGAGGTGTCTACCAAGAGACCCAGTACTTC,CASSGGVYQETQYF,TRBV7-9,.,TRBJ2-5,.